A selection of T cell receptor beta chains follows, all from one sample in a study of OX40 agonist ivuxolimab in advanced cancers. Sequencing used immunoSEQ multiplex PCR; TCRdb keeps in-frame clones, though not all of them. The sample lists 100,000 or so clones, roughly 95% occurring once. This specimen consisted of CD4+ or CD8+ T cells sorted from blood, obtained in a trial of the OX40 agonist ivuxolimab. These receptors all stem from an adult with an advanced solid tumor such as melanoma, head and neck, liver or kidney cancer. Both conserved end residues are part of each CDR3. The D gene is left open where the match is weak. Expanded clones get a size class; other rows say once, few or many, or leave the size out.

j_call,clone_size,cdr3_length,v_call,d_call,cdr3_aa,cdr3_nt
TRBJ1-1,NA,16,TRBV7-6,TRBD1,CASSSKMGQGNTEAFF,TGTGCCAGCAGCTCAAAAATGGGACAGGGGAACACTGAAGCTTTCTTT
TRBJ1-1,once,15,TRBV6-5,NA,CASSITTPMNTEAFF,TGTGCCAGCAGTATAACGACACCCATGAACACTGAAGCTTTCTTT
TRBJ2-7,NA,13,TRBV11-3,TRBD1,CASSAAGGYEQYF,TGTGCCAGCAGCGCCGCAGGGGGCTACGAGCAGTACTTC
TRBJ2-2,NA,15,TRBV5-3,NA,CARSLRLFRPVELFF,TGTGCCAGAAGCTTAAGACTATTCCGTCCAGTGGAGCTGTTTTTT
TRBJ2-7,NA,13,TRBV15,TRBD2,CATSTSGGYEQYF,TGTGCCACCAGCACTAGCGGGGGATACGAGCAGTACTTC
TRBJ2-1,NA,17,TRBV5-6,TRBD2,CASSSDLGGGASNEQFF,TGTGCCAGCAGTTCCGATCTGGGCGGGGGGGCCAGCAATGAGCAGTTCTTC
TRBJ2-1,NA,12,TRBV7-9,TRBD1,CASGDRSNEQFF,TGTGCCAGCGGGGACAGATCCAATGAGCAGTTCTTC
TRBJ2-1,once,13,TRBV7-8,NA,CASSLGDYNEQFF,TGTGCCAGCAGCTTAGGGGATTACAATGAGCAGTTCTTC
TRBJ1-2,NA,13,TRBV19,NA,CASELGGAYGYTF,TGTGCCAGTGAGTTGGGGGGCGCCTATGGCTACACCTTC
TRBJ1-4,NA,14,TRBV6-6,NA,CASSYVSRREKLFF,TGTGCCAGCAGTTACGTGTCAAGAAGGGAAAAACTGTTTTTT
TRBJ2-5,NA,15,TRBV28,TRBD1,CASSTGQGAMETQYF,TGTGCCAGCAGTACCGGACAGGGGGCTATGGAGACCCAGTACTTC
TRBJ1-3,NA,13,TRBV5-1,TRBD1,CASSLGQGDTIYF,TGCGCCAGCAGCTTAGGACAGGGGGACACCATATATTTT
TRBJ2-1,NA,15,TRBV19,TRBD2,CASSSSGGNPNEQFF,TGTGCCAGTAGTTCTAGCGGGGGGAACCCAAATGAGCAGTTCTTC
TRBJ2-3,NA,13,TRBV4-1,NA,CASSQDGTYTQYF,TGCGCCAGCAGCCAAGACGGGACGTATACGCAGTATTTT
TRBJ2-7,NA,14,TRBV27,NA,CASSLSGSSYEQYF,TGTGCCAGCAGTTTATCCGGGAGCTCCTACGAGCAGTACTTC
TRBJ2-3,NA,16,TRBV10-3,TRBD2,CAISESKGTKTDTQYF,TGTGCCATCAGTGAGTCGAAGGGGACTAAGACAGATACGCAGTATTTT
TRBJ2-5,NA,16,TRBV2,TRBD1,CASSYDTGTGGETQYF,TGTGCCAGCAGTTACGATACCGGGACAGGGGGAGAGACCCAGTACTTC
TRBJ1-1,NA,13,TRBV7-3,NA,CASSLTGGTEAFF,TGTGCCAGCAGCTTAACCGGGGGCACTGAAGCTTTCTTT
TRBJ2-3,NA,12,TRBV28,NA,CASSLPSDTQYF,TGTGCCAGCAGTCTCCCCTCAGATACGCAGTATTTT
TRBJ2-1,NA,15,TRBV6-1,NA,CASSEAASADNEQFF,TGTGCCAGCAGTGAAGCGGCTAGCGCAGACAATGAGCAGTTCTTC
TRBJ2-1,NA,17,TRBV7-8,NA,CASSLVPRQGSGDEQFF,TGTGCCAGCAGCTTAGTTCCTAGACAGGGCTCGGGGGATGAGCAGTTCTTC
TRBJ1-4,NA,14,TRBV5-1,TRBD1,CASSLEQGSEKLFF,TGCGCCAGCAGCTTGGAACAGGGGAGTGAAAAACTGTTTTTT
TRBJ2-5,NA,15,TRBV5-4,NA,CASSFSPSAGETQYF,TGTGCCAGCAGCTTTTCCCCTAGCGCGGGGGAGACCCAGTACTTC
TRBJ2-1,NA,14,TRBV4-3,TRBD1,CASSPDRVYNEQFF,TGCGCCAGCAGCCCGGACAGGGTGTACAATGAGCAGTTCTTC
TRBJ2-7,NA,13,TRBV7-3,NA,CASSSLGGDEQYF,TGTGCCAGCAGCTCCCTAGGGGGGGACGAGCAGTACTTC
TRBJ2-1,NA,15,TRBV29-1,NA,CSVEWVGSSYNEQFF,TGCAGCGTTGAATGGGTCGGGAGTTCCTACAATGAGCAGTTCTTC
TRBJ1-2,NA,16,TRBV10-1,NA,CASGGGAGQRNYGYTF,TGCGCCAGCGGGGGTGGAGCCGGACAGCGTAACTATGGCTACACCTTC
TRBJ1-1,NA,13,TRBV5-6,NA,CASSLAGATEAFF,TGTGCCAGCAGCTTGGCCGGGGCCACTGAAGCTTTCTTT
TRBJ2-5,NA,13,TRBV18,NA,CASSPGRQETQYF,TGTGCCAGCTCACCAGGTCGACAAGAGACCCAGTACTTC
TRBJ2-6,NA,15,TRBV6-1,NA,CASMGPNSGANVLTF,TGTGCCAGCATGGGCCCGAACTCTGGGGCCAACGTCCTGACTTTC
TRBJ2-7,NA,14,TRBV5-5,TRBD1,CASSSDRVLFEQYF,TGTGCCAGCAGCTCGGACAGGGTGTTGTTCGAGCAGTACTTC
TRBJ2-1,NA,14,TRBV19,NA,CASSKSSSYNEQFF,TGTGCCAGTAGTAAGTCGAGCTCCTACAATGAGCAGTTCTTC
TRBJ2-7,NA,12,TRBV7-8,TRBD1,CASSLGDREQYF,TGTGCCAGCAGCTTAGGGGACAGGGAGCAGTACTTC
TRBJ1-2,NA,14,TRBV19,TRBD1,CASSPGQGNYGYTF,TGTGCCAGTAGTCCGGGACAGGGGAACTATGGCTACACCTTC
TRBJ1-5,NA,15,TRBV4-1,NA,CASSQGVYSNQPQHF,TGCGCCAGCAGCCAAGGGGTGTATAGCAATCAGCCCCAGCATTTT
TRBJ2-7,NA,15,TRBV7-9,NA,CASSLVVGRGQEQYF,TGTGCCAGCAGCTTAGTGGTCGGGCGGGGACAGGAGCAGTACTTC
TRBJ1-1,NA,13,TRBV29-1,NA,CSVNPNMNTEAFF,TGCAGCGTGAACCCCAATATGAACACTGAAGCTTTCTTT
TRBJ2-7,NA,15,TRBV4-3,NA,CASSQERASSYEQYF,TGCGCCAGCAGCCAAGAAAGGGCGAGCTCCTACGAGCAGTACTTC
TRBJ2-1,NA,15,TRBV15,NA,CATSRDGRAGNEQFF,TGTGCCACCAGTAGAGACGGAAGGGCGGGCAATGAGCAGTTCTTC
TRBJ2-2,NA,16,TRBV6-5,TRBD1,CASSYSWTGNTGELFF,TGTGCCAGCAGTTACTCTTGGACAGGGAACACCGGGGAGCTGTTTTTT
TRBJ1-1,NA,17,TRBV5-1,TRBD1,CASSLGTRQGPNTEAFF,TGCGCCAGCAGCCTCGGAACAAGACAGGGGCCAAACACTGAAGCTTTCTTT
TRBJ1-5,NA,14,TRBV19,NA,CASSIAAGGQPQHF,TGTGCCAGTAGTATAGCTGCGGGGGGACAGCCCCAGCATTTT
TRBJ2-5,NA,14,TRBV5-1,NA,CASSPRMYQETQYF,TGCGCCAGCAGCCCCCGGATGTACCAAGAGACCCAGTACTTC
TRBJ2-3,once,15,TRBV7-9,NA,CASSLPGPSTDTQYF,TGTGCCAGCAGCTTGCCAGGGCCTAGCACAGATACGCAGTATTTT
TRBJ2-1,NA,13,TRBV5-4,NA,CASSFGPALAQFF,TGTGCCAGCAGCTTCGGGCCCGCCCTGGCGCAGTTCTTC
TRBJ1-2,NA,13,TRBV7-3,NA,CASSLTGDHGYTF,TGTGCCAGCAGCTTAACCGGCGATCATGGCTACACCTTC
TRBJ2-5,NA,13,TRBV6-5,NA,CASSPDTQETQYF,TGTGCCAGCAGCCCGGACACCCAAGAGACCCAGTACTTC
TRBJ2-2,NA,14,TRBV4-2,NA,CASSHQENTGELFF,TGTGCCAGCAGCCACCAAGAGAACACCGGGGAGCTGTTTTTT